Here is one TCR beta chain with its context. CDR3 length equals 11 residues. Germline-derived CDR1 and CDR2 are LNHDA and SQIVND (reference sequence). The V gene lost 6 bases and the J gene lost 7 bases, with 6 bases spanning the gap. The data were obtained in a study of shared clonotypes between healthy human individuals. Clones were sequenced by immunoSEQ multiplex PCR, and TCRdb holds only the in-frame ones, with some missing. The sample records about 2 million clones, 85% to 95% being singletons. This clonotype originated in a man aged 18-30 years in good health. The chain carries TRBV19 and TRBJ2-2; D gene ambiguous. Sequenced input: naive CD4+ T cells sorted from blood. Sample subset: CD45RA+ positively selected. CDR3 loop: CASRGRGELFF. The CDR3, as DNA: TGTGCCAGTAGGGGCCGCGGGGAGCTGTTTTTT.